This T cell receptor (beta chain) was obtained from a study of Graves' ophthalmopathy and Graves' hyperthyroidism. A word on this clonotype: Antigen unknown.

The CDR3 loop spans 18 amino acids. The V and J ends lost 6 bases and 6 bases, in that order; junction bases with no gene match: 19. The germline V gene has CDR1 SGHVS and CDR2 FQNEAQ. Whole-study findings and limits: Blood also held most thyroid clonotypes expanded above 0.001 frequency. For separating ophthalmopathy from stable hyperthyroidism, a 13-signature model gave over 85% sensitivity and roughly 77% specificity.

RNA transcripts yielded amplified TCR beta CDR3 regions. Second-round multiplex PCR came after first-round RT-PCR with HTBI primers. TCRdb used MiXCR to reprocess the multiplex PCR reads, holding one entry per CDR3 protein. The sample holds 660,000 or so distinct CDR3 sequences; roughly two fifths are singletons and the top ten take around 3.3%. Moderately to severely active ophthalmopathy under 3 months, CAS at least 3, NOSPECS at least 4. Exclusion covered patients with other autoimmune diseases or uncontrolled infections (as well as pregnancy or lactation). The chain links TRBV7-8 to TRBJ2-2; 7 bases fit TRBD2. Sequenced: peripheral blood. The sequence came from an adult man with Graves' ophthalmopathy. The CDR3 nucleotides read TGTGCCAGCAGGAGCTGGGCTGGACTAGTGGGAGTCCCCGGGGAGCTGTTTTTT. It specifies CASRSWAGLVGVPGELFF.